The 17 T cell receptor beta chains below were found in one sample sequenced in a study of T cell repertoires and Cas9 in healthy adults. Some clones are missing from TCRdb's copy, which holds only in-frame ones; the method was immunoSEQ multiplex PCR. The sample comprises more than 20,000 clones, about 90% of which are singletons, and 0.84% rests with the top ten. Material: CD4+ effector T cells (CD127+, CD25-, CD137-, CD154-) from PBMCs; culture status not recorded. Receptor source: a human donor in good health.

The rearrangement links TRBV4-1 to TRBJ2-5; D may correspond to TRBD1 or TRBD2 (5 bases each). The J call is uncertain, as TRBJ2-7 better fits the DNA end. This CDR3 has 14 residues. The V gene's germline CDR1 is MGHRA and CDR2 YSYEKL. The CDR3 coding sequence is TGCGCCAGCAGCCACCCGGGCAGGGAGTACGAGCAGTACTTC. Protein sequence: CASSHPGREYEQYF.

The J gene is TRBJ1-6, the V gene TRBV9; 7 bases are shared with TRBD1. The germline V gene encodes CDR1 SGDLS and CDR2 YYNGEE. V gave up 3 bases and J gave up 10 bases; unmatched junction bases: 10. The CDR3 covers 15 residues. The DNA of the CDR3 is TGTGCCAGCAGCGGTGACAGGGCGGGTCAATCACCCCTCCACTTT. This codes for CASSGDRAGQSPLHF.

The V and J genes are TRBV28 and TRBJ1-1; D might be TRBD1 (6 bases). The germline V gene has CDR1 MDHEN and CDR2 SYDVKM. V dropped 5 bases and J dropped 1 base, with 14 bases sitting between them. This CDR3 has 15 amino acids. The CDR3 DNA reads TGTGCCAGCAGTCTCCTTACACAGGGGAACACTGAAGCTTTCTTT. It yields the protein CASSLLTQGNTEAFF.

This clone was counted a single time. The chain is built from TRBV5-5 and TRBJ2-1; D perhaps matches TRBD1 (5 bases). The CDR3 has 15 amino acids. Germline V CDR1 and CDR2: SGHKS, YYEKEE (reference sequence). Trimming stripped 1 base from V and 5 bases from J, with 13 bases between. CDR3 nucleotide sequence: TGTGCCAGCAGCTTGAGTCAGGGCATACACAATGAGCAGTTCTTC. It codes for CASSLSQGIHNEQFF.

This clone has just one count. The rearrangement joins TRBV11-2 to TRBJ2-3, with TRBD2 matching 7 bases. CDR1 and CDR2 (germline): SGHAT, FQNNGV. CDR3 length: 17 amino acids. V lost 6 bases, J lost 4 bases, and 16 bases stayed unmatched. CDR3 protein: CASRLNGTTQRSDTQYF. The CDR3 DNA reads as TGTGCCAGCAGACTTAATGGGACTACTCAGAGGTCAGATACGCAGTATTTT.

The chain joins TRBV2 to TRBJ1-1; D ambiguous. V was pared by 3 bases and J by 1 base, with 15 bases between. The CDR3 contains 16 residues. Germline assignment: CDR1 SNHLY and CDR2 FYNNEI. As DNA, the CDR3 is TGTGCCAGCAGTGAGACAACCGGCTGGGGGAACACTGAAGCTTTCTTT. This sequence encodes CASSETTGWGNTEAFF.

The V call is TRBV19, the J call TRBJ2-3, with 10 bases that match TRBD2. Germline-derived CDR1 and CDR2 are LNHDA and SQIVND (reference sequence). The CDR3 length is 16 residues. The trim removed 5 bases at V and 5 bases at J, leaving 10 bases unmatched. CDR3 sequence reads: CASSDFTSGVLDTQYF. CDR3 nucleotides: TGTGCCAGTAGTGATTTTACTAGCGGGGTTTTAGATACGCAGTATTTT.

J is TRBJ2-7 and V is TRBV4-1, with TRBD1 identical over 10 bases. The CDR3 runs 15 residues. V shed 0 bases and J 9 bases; nucleotides not matched to a gene: 8. The germline gives CDR1 MGHRA, CDR2 YSYEKL. The CDR3 protein is CASSQDTTGTGVQYV. The CDR3 DNA sequence: TGCGCCAGCAGCCAAGACACCACCGGGACAGGGGTGCAGTACGTC.

The genes are TRBV6-1 and TRBJ2-4; D is undetermined. In germline, CDR1 is MNHNS, CDR2 SASEGT. V was trimmed by 1 base and J by 5 bases, leaving 15 bases between them. The CDR3 has 16 residues. The CDR3 coding sequence is TGTGCCAGCAGTGAAGGCGGAAGCCCCGGTCAAAACATTCAGTACTTC. It is translated as CASSEGGSPGQNIQYF.

This clone was seen once. V usage is TRBV5-6 and J usage is TRBJ2-5; 10 bases agree with TRBD2. The CDR3 spans 14 residues. From germline, CDR1 is SGHDT and CDR2 YYEEEE. The V gene end was trimmed by 4 bases and the J gene end by 5 bases; junction bases not matched to a gene: 5. The CDR3 region has the DNA TGTGCCAGCAGCCCGTTAGCGGGGGGCGAGACCCAGTACTTC. This gives the protein CASSPLAGGETQYF.

This chain joins TRBV10-3 and TRBJ1-1; 7 bases align to TRBD1. V was pared by 10 bases and J by 5 bases, with 13 bases of the junction left unmatched. CDR1 is ENHRY and CDR2 is SYGVKD in the germline V gene. CDR3 length: 14 residues. This chain's CDR3 is CATIPKTGRTEAFF. CDR3 DNA sequence: TGTGCCACCATTCCAAAGACAGGGAGGACTGAAGCTTTCTTT.

J is TRBJ2-2 and V is TRBV7-7; D ambiguous. V was trimmed by 4 bases and J by 6 bases, leaving 6 bases between them. Germline values: CDR1 SSHAT, CDR2 FNYEAQ (reference sequence). The CDR3 has 12 amino acids. Written as DNA, the CDR3 is TGTGCCAGCAGCTCTACGGCCGGGGAGCTGTTTTTT. Encoded protein: CASSSTAGELFF.

The chain combines TRBV18 with TRBJ1-3; D ambiguous. In germline, CDR1 is KGHSH, CDR2 LQKENI. The V gene lost 3 bases and the J gene lost 4 bases, with 7 bases spanning the gap. The CDR3 consists of 13 residues. Written as DNA, the CDR3 is TGTGCCAGCTCACCTGAGTCCGGAAACACCATATATTTT. This translates into CASSPESGNTIYF.

This clone appeared a single time. The rearrangement joins TRBV7-8 to TRBJ2-5; weak D call: TRBD2 (5 bases). Germline assignment: CDR1 SGHVS and CDR2 FQNEAQ. Trimming left V 1 base short and J 5 bases short, with 11 bases between. This CDR3 contains 14 residues. CDR3 amino acids: CASSLVAEGETQYF. Written as DNA, the CDR3 is TGTGCCAGCAGCTTAGTTGCCGAGGGCGAGACCCAGTACTTC.

The chain has TRBV6-1 and TRBJ1-2, with no clear D. The CDR3 is 13 residues long. Germline V CDR1 and CDR2: MNHNS, SASEGT. Trimming left V 7 bases short and J 0 bases short, with 9 bases between. The CDR3 protein is CASTTIANYGYTF. In nucleotides, the CDR3 is TGTGCCAGCACGACCATTGCTAACTATGGCTACACCTTC.

This clone was observed once. This rearrangement joins TRBV9 to TRBJ2-5; 8 bases map to TRBD2. V shed 4 bases, J shed 5 bases, and the junction held 10 bases outside the gene matches. Germline V gives CDR1 SGDLS, CDR2 YYNGEE. This CDR3 contains 15 residues. The CDR3 here is CASSIHSGEGETQYF. The CDR3 coding sequence is TGTGCCAGCAGCATCCATAGCGGGGAAGGGGAGACCCAGTACTTC.

This clone was recorded once. The genes are TRBV4-2 and TRBJ2-5; no reliable D call. Per germline, CDR1 LGHNA and CDR2 YNFKEQ. Trimming stripped 1 base from V and 2 bases from J, with 5 bases between. CDR3 length: 13 amino acids. The DNA for the CDR3 is TGTGCCAGCAGCCAAGTTCCACAAGAGACCCAGTACTTC. This gives the protein CASSQVPQETQYF.